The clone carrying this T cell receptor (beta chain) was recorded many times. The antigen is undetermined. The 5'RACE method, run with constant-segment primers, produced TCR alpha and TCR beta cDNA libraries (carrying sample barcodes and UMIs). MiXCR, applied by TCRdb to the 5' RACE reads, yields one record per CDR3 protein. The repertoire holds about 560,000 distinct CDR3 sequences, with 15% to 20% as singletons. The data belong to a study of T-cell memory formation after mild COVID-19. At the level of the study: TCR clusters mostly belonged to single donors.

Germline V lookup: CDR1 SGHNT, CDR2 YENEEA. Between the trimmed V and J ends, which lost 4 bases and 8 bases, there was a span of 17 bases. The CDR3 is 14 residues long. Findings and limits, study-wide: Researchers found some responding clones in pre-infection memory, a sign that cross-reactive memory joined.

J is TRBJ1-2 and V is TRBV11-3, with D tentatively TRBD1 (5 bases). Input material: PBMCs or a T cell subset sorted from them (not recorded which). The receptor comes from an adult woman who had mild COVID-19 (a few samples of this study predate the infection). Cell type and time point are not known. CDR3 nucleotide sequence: TGTGCCAGCAGCTCAACCCAGGGCCTTGGGGGCTACACCTTC. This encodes CASSSTQGLGGYTF.